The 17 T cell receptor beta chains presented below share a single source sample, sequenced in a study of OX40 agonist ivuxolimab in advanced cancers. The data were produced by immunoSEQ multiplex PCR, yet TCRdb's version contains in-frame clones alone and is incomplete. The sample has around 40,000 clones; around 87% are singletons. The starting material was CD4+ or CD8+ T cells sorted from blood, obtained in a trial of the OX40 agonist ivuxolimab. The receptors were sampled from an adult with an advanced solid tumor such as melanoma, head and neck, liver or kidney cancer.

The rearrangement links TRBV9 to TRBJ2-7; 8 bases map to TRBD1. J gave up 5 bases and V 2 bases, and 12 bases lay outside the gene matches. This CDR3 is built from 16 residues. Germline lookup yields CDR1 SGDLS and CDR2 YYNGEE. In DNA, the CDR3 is TGTGCCAGCAGCGTCACCCCCGGACAGGGAATCAACGAGCAGTACTTC. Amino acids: CASSVTPGQGINEQYF. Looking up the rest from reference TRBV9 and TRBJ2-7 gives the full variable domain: DSGVTQTPKHLITATGQRVTLRCSPRSGDLSVYWYQQSLDQGLQFLIQYYNGEERAKGNILERFSAQQFPDLHSELNLSSLELGDSALYFCASSVTPGQGINEQYFGPGTRLTVT.

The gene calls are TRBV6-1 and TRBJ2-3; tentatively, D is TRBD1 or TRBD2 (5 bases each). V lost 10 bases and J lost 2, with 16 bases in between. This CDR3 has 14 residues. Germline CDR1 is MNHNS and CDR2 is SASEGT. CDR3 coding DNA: TGTGCCACCGAGGGGTGGGGTGACACAGATACGCAGTATTTT. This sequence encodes CATEGWGDTDTQYF.

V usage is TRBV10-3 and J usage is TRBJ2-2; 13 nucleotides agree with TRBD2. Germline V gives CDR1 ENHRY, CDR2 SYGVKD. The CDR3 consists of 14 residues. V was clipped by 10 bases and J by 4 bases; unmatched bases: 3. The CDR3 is CATRLAGGTGELFF. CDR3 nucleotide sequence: TGTGCCACCAGACTAGCGGGAGGCACCGGGGAGCTGTTTTTT.

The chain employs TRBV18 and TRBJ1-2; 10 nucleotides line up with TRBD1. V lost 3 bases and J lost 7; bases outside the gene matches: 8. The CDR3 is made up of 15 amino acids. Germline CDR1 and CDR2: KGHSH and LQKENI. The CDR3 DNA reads TGTGCCAGCTCACCTAACCGGGACAGGGGATTTGGCTACACCTTC. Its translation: CASSPNRDRGFGYTF.

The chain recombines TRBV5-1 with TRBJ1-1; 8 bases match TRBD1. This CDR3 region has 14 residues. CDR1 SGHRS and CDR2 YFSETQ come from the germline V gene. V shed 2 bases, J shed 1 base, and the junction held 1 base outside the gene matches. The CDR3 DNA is TGCGCCAGCAGCTTCGGGACAGGGAACACTGAAGCTTTCTTT. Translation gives CASSFGTGNTEAFF.

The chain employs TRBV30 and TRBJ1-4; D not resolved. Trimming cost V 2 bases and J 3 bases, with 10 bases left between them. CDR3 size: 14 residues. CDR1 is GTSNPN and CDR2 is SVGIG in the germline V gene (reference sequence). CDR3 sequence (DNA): TGTGCCTGGAGTTATGGGCGGGCTAATGAAAAACTGTTTTTT. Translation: CAWSYGRANEKLFF.

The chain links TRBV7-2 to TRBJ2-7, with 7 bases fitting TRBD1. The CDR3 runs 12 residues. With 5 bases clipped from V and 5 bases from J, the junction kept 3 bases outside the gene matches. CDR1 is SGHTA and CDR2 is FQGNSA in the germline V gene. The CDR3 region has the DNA TGTGCCAGCAGCCAAGACAGGGACGAGCAGTACTTC. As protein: CASSQDRDEQYF.

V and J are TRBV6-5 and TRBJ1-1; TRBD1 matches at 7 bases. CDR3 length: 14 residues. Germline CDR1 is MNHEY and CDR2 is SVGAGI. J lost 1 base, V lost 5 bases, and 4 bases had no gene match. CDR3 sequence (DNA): TGTGCCAGCAGTCGTGGACAGGCGAACACTGAAGCTTTCTTT. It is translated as CASSRGQANTEAFF.

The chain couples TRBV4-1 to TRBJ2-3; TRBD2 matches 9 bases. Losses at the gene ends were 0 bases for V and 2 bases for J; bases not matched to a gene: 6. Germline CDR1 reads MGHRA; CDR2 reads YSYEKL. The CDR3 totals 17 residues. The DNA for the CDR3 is TGCGCCAGCAGCCAAGATCGGCCTAGCGGGATCACAGATACGCAGTATTTT. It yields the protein CASSQDRPSGITDTQYF.

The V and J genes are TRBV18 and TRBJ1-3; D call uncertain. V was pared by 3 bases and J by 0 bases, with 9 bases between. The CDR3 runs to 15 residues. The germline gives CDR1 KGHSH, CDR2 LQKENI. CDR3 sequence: CASSPVAPSGNTIYF. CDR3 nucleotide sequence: TGTGCCAGCTCACCGGTAGCCCCCTCTGGAAACACCATATATTTT.

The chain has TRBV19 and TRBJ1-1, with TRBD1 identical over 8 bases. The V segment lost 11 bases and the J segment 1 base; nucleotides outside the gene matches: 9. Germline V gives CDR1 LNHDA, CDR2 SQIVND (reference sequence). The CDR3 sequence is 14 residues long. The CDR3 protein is CASDQGAANTEAFF. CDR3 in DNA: TGTGCCTCCGACCAGGGGGCAGCGAACACTGAAGCTTTCTTT.

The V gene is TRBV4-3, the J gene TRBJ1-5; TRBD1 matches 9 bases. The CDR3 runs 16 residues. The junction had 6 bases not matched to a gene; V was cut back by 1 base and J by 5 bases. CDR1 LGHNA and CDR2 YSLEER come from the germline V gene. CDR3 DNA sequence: TGCGCCAGCAGCCAAGGAGCGGGACAGGGTTATCAGCCCCAGCATTTT. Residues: CASSQGAGQGYQPQHF.

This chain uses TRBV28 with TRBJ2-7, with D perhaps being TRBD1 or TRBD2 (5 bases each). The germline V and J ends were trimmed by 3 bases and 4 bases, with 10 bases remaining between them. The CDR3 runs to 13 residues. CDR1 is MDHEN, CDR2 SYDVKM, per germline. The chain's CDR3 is CASSFSGGYEQYF. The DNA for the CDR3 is TGTGCCAGCAGTTTTAGTGGGGGATACGAGCAGTACTTC.

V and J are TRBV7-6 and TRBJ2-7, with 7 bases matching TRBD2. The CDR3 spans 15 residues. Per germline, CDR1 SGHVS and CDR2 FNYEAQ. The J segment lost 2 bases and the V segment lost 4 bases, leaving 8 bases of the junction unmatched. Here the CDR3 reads CASSSRAGEAYEQYF. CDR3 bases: TGTGCCAGCAGCTCCAGGGCGGGAGAGGCCTACGAGCAGTACTTC.

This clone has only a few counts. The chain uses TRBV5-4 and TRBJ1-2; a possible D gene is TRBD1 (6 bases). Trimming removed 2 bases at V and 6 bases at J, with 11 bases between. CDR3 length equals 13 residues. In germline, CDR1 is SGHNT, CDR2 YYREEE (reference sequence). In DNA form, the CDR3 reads TGTGCCAGCAGCTTACAGGGCTCGAATGGCTACACCTTC. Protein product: CASSLQGSNGYTF.

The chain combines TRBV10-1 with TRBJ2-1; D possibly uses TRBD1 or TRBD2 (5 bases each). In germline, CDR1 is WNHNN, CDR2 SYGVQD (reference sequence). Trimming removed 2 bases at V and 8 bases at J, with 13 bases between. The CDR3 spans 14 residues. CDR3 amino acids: CASSEGGGRHEQFF. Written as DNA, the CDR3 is TGCGCCAGCAGTGAGGGGGGTGGTCGCCATGAGCAGTTCTTC.

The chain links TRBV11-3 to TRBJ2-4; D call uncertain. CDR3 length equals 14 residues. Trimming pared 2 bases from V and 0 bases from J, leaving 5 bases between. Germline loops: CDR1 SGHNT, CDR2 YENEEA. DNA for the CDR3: TGTGCCAGCAGCTTACTGGCAGCCAAAAACATTCAGTACTTC. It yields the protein CASSLLAAKNIQYF. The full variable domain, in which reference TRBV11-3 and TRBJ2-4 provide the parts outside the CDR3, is EAGVVQSPRYKIIEKKQPVAFWCNPISGHNTLYWYLQNLGQGPELLIRYENEEAVDDSQLPKDRFSAERLKGVDSTLKIQPAELGDSAVYLCASSLLAAKNIQYFGAGTRLSVL.